This T cell receptor beta chain came from a study of cytomegalovirus exposure and HLA in healthy donors. Study-wide results and caveats: Most TCR sequences showed up rarely, but some public TCRs showed up in many donors. A list of approximately 160 TCR beta chains associated with cytomegalovirus was given.

As to this clone: What it recognizes is unknown.

There are 15 residues in the CDR3. CDR1 ENHRY and CDR2 SYGVKD come from the germline V gene. Trimming cost V 1 base and J 0 bases; bases outside gene matches: 1. TCRdb's copy holds only in-frame clones and misses some; the assay was immunoSEQ multiplex PCR. This table has about 110,000 clones, about 88% appearing once. The gene calls are TRBV10-3 and TRBJ2-7; 9 bases fit TRBD2. The sequence derives from a woman between 18 and 29 years old in good health and CMV-seropositive. Source material: PBMCs. CDR3 residues: CAISEFSGGSYEQYF. CDR3 coding DNA: TGTGCCATCAGTGAGTTTAGCGGGGGCTCCTACGAGCAGTACTTC.